The 6 T cell receptor beta chains below all came from one sample that was sequenced in a study of control samples from healthy donors and cancer patients. Here immunoSEQ multiplex PCR was the method, and the copy in TCRdb shows in-frame clones only, minus some. The sample has about 120,000 clones; around 90% are singletons. Source material: blood. The receptors were gathered from a woman in her 70s in good health.

The J gene is TRBJ2-1, the V gene TRBV7-8; 11 nucleotides agree with TRBD1. The V gene end was trimmed by 0 bases and the J gene end by 9 bases; junction bases not matched to a gene: 4. Germline CDR1 reads SGHVS; CDR2 reads FQNEAQ. This CDR3 has 15 residues. Here the CDR3 reads CASSLAGTGGIEQFF. The CDR3 nucleotides read TGTGCCAGCAGCTTAGCCGGGACAGGGGGGATTGAGCAGTTCTTC.

The chain joins TRBV5-1 to TRBJ2-7; TRBD1 matches at 9 bases. The V gene's germline CDR1 is SGHRS and CDR2 YFSETQ. V was clipped by 5 bases and J by 2 bases; unmatched bases: 5. CDR3 size: 14 residues. CDR3 DNA sequence: TGCGCCAGCAGTTTCAGGACAGGGGCCTACGAGCAGTACTTC. Translation: CASSFRTGAYEQYF.

This clone has a single count. The gene calls are TRBV9 and TRBJ2-5; TRBD2 agrees at 10 bases. The CDR3 covers 14 residues. Trimming at V came to 4 bases and at J to 4 bases, leaving 4 bases not matched to a gene. Germline lookup yields CDR1 SGDLS and CDR2 YYNGEE. CDR3 bases: TGTGCCAGCAGCCCGGCTAGCGGGGGAGAGACCCAGTACTTC. It is translated as CASSPASGGETQYF.

The chain joins TRBV25-1 to TRBJ1-3; 8 bases agree with TRBD1. Germline V gene lookup returns CDR1 MGHDK and CDR2 SYGVNS. After removal of 6 bases from V and 2 bases from J, the junction contained 9 bases not matched to a gene. The CDR3 runs to 16 residues. The CDR3 DNA reads as TGTGCCAGCAGCGACGACGGACAGGGAACTGGAAACACCATATATTTT. It yields the protein CASSDDGQGTGNTIYF.

J is TRBJ2-7 and V is TRBV20-1; D unclear. CDR3 size: 10 residues. Trimming removed 3 bases at V and 8 bases at J, with 8 bases between. The germline gives CDR1 DFQATT, CDR2 SNEGSKA (reference sequence). CDR3 DNA: TGCAGTGCTAGGGACGGCCAGCAGTACTTC. Its protein is CSARDGQQYF.

V usage is TRBV5-1 and J usage is TRBJ2-3, with D perhaps TRBD1 (6 bases). Per germline, CDR1 SGHRS and CDR2 YFSETQ. V was pared by 5 bases and J by 3 bases, with 13 bases between. This CDR3 has 14 residues. The CDR3 region is CASSFRTETDTQYF. For the CDR3, the DNA is TGCGCCAGCAGTTTTCGGACAGAAACAGATACGCAGTATTTT.